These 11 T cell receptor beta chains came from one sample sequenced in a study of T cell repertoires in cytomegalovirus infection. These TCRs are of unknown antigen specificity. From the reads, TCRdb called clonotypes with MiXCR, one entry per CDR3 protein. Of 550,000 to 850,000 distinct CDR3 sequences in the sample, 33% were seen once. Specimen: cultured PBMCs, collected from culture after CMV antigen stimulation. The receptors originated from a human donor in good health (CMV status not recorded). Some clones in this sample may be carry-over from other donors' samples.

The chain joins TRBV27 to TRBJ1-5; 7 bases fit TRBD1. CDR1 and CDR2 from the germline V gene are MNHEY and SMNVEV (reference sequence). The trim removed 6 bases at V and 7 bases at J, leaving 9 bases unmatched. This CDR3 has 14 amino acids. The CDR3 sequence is CASRLSTGSQPQHF. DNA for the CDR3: TGTGCCAGCAGATTGTCGACAGGGAGCCAGCCCCAGCATTTT.

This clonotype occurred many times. The CDR3 region is CASSYDSNTGELFF. For the CDR3, the DNA is TGTGCCAGCAGCTATGACAGTAACACCGGGGAGCTGTTTTTT. The rearrangement links TRBV7-2 to TRBJ2-2; possibly TRBD1 for D (5 bases). Germline loops: CDR1 SGHTA, CDR2 FQGNSA. V was shortened by 4 bases and J by 2 bases, with 8 bases between the two germline ends. This CDR3 contains 14 residues.

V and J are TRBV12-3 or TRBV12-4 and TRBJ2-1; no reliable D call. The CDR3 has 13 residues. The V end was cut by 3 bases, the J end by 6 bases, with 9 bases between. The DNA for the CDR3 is TGTGCCAGCAGTTTCACGGCCTCCAATGAGCAGTTCTTC. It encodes CASSFTASNEQFF.

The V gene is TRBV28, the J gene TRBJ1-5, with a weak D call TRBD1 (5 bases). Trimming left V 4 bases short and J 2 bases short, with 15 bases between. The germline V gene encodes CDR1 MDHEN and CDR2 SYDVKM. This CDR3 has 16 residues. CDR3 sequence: CASSSNSGGGNQPQHF. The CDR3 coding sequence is TGTGCCAGCAGTTCAAACTCGGGAGGGGGCAATCAGCCCCAGCATTTT.

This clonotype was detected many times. In nucleotides, the CDR3 is TGTGCCAGCAGCCTAATCGACTGGCAAGAGACCCAGTACTTC. This encodes CASSLIDWQETQYF. The chain links TRBV7-2 to TRBJ2-5, with unresolved D. Germline lookup yields CDR1 SGHTA and CDR2 FQGNSA. Trimming shortened V by 5 bases and J by 2 bases, and 12 bases separated the two germline ends. The CDR3 extends over 14 amino acids.

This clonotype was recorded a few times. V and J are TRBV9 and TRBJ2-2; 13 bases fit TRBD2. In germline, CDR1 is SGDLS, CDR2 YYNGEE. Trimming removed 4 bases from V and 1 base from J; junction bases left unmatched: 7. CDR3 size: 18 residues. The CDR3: CASSLGTSGTWNTGELFF. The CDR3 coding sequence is TGTGCCAGCAGCTTAGGGACTAGCGGGACCTGGAACACCGGGGAGCTGTTTTTT.

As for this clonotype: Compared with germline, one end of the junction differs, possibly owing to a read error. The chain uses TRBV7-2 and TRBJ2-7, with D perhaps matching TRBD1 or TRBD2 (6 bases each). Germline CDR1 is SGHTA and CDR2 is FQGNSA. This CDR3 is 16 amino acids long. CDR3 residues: CASSLVEGGFSNEQYF. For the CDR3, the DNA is TGTGCCAGCAGCTTAGTGGAGGGGGGTTTCTCCAACGAGCAGTACTTC.

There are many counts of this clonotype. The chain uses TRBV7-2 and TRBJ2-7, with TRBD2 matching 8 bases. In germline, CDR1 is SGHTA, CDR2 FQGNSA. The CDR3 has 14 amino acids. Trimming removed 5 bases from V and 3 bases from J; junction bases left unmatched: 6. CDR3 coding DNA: TGTGCCAGCAGCCCCGGACTAGCTGTCTACGAGCAGTACTTC. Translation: CASSPGLAVYEQYF.

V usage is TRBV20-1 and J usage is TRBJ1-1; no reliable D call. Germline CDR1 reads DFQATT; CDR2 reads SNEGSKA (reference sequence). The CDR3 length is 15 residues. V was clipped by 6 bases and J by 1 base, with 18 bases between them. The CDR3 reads CSATSRKGGNTEAFF. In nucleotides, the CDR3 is TGCAGTGCCACATCTCGGAAGGGCGGGAACACTGAAGCTTTCTTT.

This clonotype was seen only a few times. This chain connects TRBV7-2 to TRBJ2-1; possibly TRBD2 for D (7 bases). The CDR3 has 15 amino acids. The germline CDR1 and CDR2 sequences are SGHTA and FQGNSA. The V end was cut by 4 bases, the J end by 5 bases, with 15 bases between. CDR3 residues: CASSSGRGPHNEQFF. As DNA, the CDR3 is TGTGCCAGCAGCTCCGGGCGGGGGCCTCACAATGAGCAGTTCTTC.

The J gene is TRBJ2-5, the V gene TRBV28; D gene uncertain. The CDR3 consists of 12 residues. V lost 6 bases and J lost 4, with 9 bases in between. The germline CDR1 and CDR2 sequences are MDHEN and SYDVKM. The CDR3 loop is CASRVWGETQYF. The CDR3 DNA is TGTGCCAGCAGGGTTTGGGGAGAGACCCAGTACTTC.